The 6 T cell receptor beta chains listed next were all sequenced from one sample in a study of identical twins. TCRdb re-analysed the 5' RACE reads in MiXCR, keeping a single row per CDR3 protein. The data show over 500,000 distinct CDR3 sequences, less than 25% seen once. These data also formed part of another study, on T cells expressing NK-cell markers.

Sample: CD4+ T cells sorted from blood. Receptors were obtained from a woman aged 18-30 years in good health.

The gene calls are TRBV20-1 and TRBJ2-4, with TRBD2 identical over 8 bases. V dropped 2 bases and J dropped 0; count of bases not matched to a gene: 6. Germline V lookup: CDR1 DFQATT, CDR2 SNEGSKA (reference sequence). The CDR3 is made up of 16 amino acids. CDR3 in DNA: TGCAGTGCTAGACTCGGGGGGGACTCAGCCAAAAACATTCAGTACTTC. Translation gives CSARLGGDSAKNIQYF.

This clonotype has a handful of counts. The chain employs TRBV3-1 and TRBJ1-1; D uncertain. The V and J ends lost 4 bases and 6 bases respectively, with 12 bases between them. Germline values: CDR1 LGHDT, CDR2 YNNKEL (reference sequence). The CDR3 is 13 amino acids. The CDR3 loop reads CASSLIDGAEAFF. In DNA, the CDR3 is TGTGCCAGCAGCCTAATAGATGGGGCTGAAGCTTTCTTT.

The chain couples TRBV20-1 to TRBJ1-2, with 9 bases lining up with TRBD1. V dropped 6 bases and J dropped 7; count of bases not matched to a gene: 12. In germline, CDR1 is DFQATT, CDR2 SNEGSKA (reference sequence). The CDR3 extends over 14 amino acids. For the CDR3, the DNA is TGCAGTGCCGCCCCGGACGCGACAGGGGGTGGCTACACCTTC. Its protein product is CSAAPDATGGGYTF.

This clonotype was seen more than once but under ten times. CDR3 protein: CASSPNDLGGYTF. In DNA, the CDR3 is TGCGCCAGCAGCCCTAATGACCTGGGAGGCTACACCTTC. This sequence joins TRBV5-1 and TRBJ1-2; D is ambiguous. CDR1 and CDR2 from the germline V gene are SGHRS and YFSETQ. The CDR3 contains 13 residues. Trimming shortened V by 4 bases and J by 8 bases, and 15 bases separated the two germline ends.

In its sample, this clonotype was seen a few times. This chain joins TRBV20-1 and TRBJ2-1; D is perhaps TRBD1 or TRBD2 (6 bases each). Germline CDR1 and CDR2: DFQATT and SNEGSKA (reference sequence). Deletions cut 6 bases from V and 5 bases from J, with 20 bases between. The CDR3 contains 15 residues. The CDR3 reads CSALVPRDTNNEQFF. DNA of the CDR3: TGCAGTGCCCTGGTCCCGCGGGACACTAACAATGAGCAGTTCTTC.

The rearrangement uses TRBV12-3 or TRBV12-4 and TRBJ1-4; D ambiguous. Trimming removed 5 bases from V and 0 bases from J, with 10 bases in between. The CDR3 totals 15 residues. Here the CDR3 reads CASSPRSPTNEKLFF. DNA of the CDR3: TGTGCCAGCAGTCCCCGATCTCCAACTAATGAAAAACTGTTTTTT.